This T cell receptor (beta chain) was sequenced during a study of PD-L1 blockade in urothelial cancer. V lost 4 bases, J lost 4 bases, and 14 bases lay in between. This CDR3 region has 14 residues. Germline loops: CDR1 ENHRY, CDR2 SYGVKD. Synthetic templates analogous to TCR were spiked into all PCRs individually. TCRdb keeps only in-frame clones here, not all; method: immunoSEQ multiplex PCR. Of some 41,000 clones in the sample, approximately 90% are singletons; the top ten hold 11% to 15%. The chain couples TRBV10-3 to TRBJ2-7; TRBD1 is a possible D gene (6 bases). The TCR comes from an older woman with urothelial cancer. This sample comprised PBMCs, obtained around atezolizumab (anti-PD-L1) treatment. The DNA of the CDR3 is TGTGCCATCAGTGTTGCCGGGACACCTTACGAGCAGTACTTC. It yields the protein CAISVAGTPYEQYF.